The clone carrying this T cell receptor (beta chain) was counted ten times or more. What it binds is not known. This CDR3 is built from 13 residues. With 6 bases removed from V and 1 base from J, the gap between germline ends came to 9 bases. Per the germline V gene, CDR1 is MNHEY and CDR2 is SVGEGT. These data are taken from a study of neurological immune-mediated disorders. Study outcomes and limitations: TCR clonal expansion peaked in HTLV-1-associated myelopathy patients and was lowest in multiple sclerosis patients.

MiXCR was run by TCRdb on the 5' RACE reads, yielding one entry per CDR3 protein. Of some 50,000 distinct CDR3 sequences listed, roughly a quarter are singletons. The sequence was obtained from a woman in her 70s in good health. The chain couples TRBV6-2 or TRBV6-3 to TRBJ2-5; maybe TRBD2 (5 bases). The sample consisted of PBMCs. The CDR3 here is CASSLSGQETQYF. The CDR3 bases are TGTGCCAGCAGCCTAAGCGGCCAAGAGACCCAGTACTTC.